The following is a TCR beta chain sequence with its context. No antigen is known for it. No base quality values were provided; no much bigger clone lies one nucleotide off. This record comes from a study of T cell responses to AZD1222 COVID-19 vaccine (dated by TCRdb to about 2021). In terms of the full investigation: Because spike-specific TCR depth and breadth did not differ between the two schedules, AZD1222 recipients who got a second dose at roughly 4 weeks were pooled with those who got a second dose at roughly 12 weeks. Trial participants were enrolled by age into subgroups of 18-55, 56-69 and 70-plus years, and roughly 150, 30 and 60 TCR-sequenced participants, respectively, were included in these subgroups. A total of around 240 trial participants underwent TCR sequencing, of whom 207 had received two doses of AZD1222 and around 25 had received two doses of the MenACWY control vaccine. Study-wide conclusions, independent of this receptor: After two AZD1222 doses, spike-specific TCR breadth and depth were significantly higher than at day 0 and than in MenACWY recipients. In the small 56-69-year group, the increase in depth fell short of significance, most likely because of low power. Conclusions about previously exposed vaccinees are limited because only six or seven AZD1222 recipients were SARS-CoV-2 seropositive at baseline. Epitopes outside the regions mutated in the B.1.351 and B.1.1.7 variants were reportedly recognized by nearly half of the unique spike-specific TCRs. No day 14 peak-response samples were available, so repertoires were characterized only after the peak T cell response. The whole spike protein was spanned by vaccine-associated CD4 TCRs, and dominant responses were seen in regions 160-218 and 743-854. Most participants were white British and females outnumbered males, and the authors suggested that clonal diversity may have been underestimated.

The CDR3 regions of human TCRbeta chains were subjected to immunosequencing. In the original analysis: Repertoire TCRs were matched against a reference library of SARS-CoV-2-specific TCRs generated with the MIRA antigen-specificity platform. Breadth meant the fraction of unique TCRs that were SARS-CoV-2-associated, whereas depth meant the fraction of total T cells that were SARS-CoV-2-associated. Using the MIRA data, each spike-specific TCR was mapped to the spike region that the TCR reacts to and placed in a CD4 or CD8 class. Log10-transformed breadth and depth values were compared by one-way ANOVA with Sidak's multiple comparisons tests. Entries here come from immuneACCESS through TCRdb and include only in-frame sequences with V and J called. Some clones fail to appear in such tables; in the studies checked, an unresolved V gene covers under half of the shortfall, and the cause of the remainder is unknown. V, J and clone size derive from that table, while D and trimming were established from the DNA sequence. This sample holds 200,000 or so clones; almost 95% were observed only once. The ten largest clonotypes hold about 9.3% of the sample.

The trim is 6 bases for V and 1 base for J, with a gap of 10 bases between the germline ends. CDR1 and CDR2 are read off the germline V gene (reference sequence) as LNHDA and SQIVND. The CDR3 starts with the cysteine, ends with the phenylalanine, and has 13 residues. The sequence is cut down to CDR3 DNA, 39 bases in frame from base 1. The time point tag for this specimen amounts to: baseline before first vaccination. Vaccinee samples came from UK trials COV001 and COV002, including a single-blind randomized controlled phase 2/3 trial of AZD1222 (ChAdOx1 nCoV-19) in healthy adults. Trial participant PBMC samples were collected at day 0 and day 28 after the second dose for TCRbeta chain sequencing.

The V and J segments used are TRBV19 and TRBJ2-7; the D gene is possibly TRBD1 or TRBD2, with 6 bases matching each. This TCR was recovered from an adult in good health. The sample was peripheral blood, taken on day 0 of AZD1222 vaccination. CDR3 sequence: CASSRGGSYEQYF. Read as DNA, the sequence is TGTGCCAGTAGCCGAGGGGGGTCCTACGAGCAGTACTTC.